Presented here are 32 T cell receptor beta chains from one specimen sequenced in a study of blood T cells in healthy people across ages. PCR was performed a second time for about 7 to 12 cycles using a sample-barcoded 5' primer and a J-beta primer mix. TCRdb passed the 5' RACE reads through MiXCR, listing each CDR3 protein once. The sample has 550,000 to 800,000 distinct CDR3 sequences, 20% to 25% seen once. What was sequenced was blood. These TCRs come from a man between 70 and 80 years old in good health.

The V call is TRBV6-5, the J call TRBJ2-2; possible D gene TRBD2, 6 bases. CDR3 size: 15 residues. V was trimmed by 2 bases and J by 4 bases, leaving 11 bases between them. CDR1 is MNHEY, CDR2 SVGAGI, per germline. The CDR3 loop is CASSYGGKSTGELFF. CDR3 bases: TGTGCCAGCAGTTACGGGGGGAAGAGCACCGGGGAGCTGTTTTTT.

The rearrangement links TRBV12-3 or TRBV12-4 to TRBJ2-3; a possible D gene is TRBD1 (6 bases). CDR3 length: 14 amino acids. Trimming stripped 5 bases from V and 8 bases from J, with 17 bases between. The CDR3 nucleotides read TGTGCCAGCAGTACTCAGACAGGCCGTGGTACGCAGTATTTT. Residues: CASSTQTGRGTQYF.

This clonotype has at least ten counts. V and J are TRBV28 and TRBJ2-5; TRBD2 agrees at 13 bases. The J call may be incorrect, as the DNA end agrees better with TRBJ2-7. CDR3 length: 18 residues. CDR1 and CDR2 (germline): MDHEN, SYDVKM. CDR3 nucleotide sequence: TGTGCCAGCAGTCAGGGGTGGAGGGGACTAGCGGGATCCTACGAGCAGTACTTC. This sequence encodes CASSQGWRGLAGSYEQYF.

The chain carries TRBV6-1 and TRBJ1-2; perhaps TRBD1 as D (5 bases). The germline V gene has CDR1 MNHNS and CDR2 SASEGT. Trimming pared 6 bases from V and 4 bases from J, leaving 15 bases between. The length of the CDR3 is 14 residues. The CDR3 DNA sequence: TGTGCCAGCAGGGGGCTGACCTACCCCTATGGCTACACCTTC. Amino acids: CASRGLTYPYGYTF.

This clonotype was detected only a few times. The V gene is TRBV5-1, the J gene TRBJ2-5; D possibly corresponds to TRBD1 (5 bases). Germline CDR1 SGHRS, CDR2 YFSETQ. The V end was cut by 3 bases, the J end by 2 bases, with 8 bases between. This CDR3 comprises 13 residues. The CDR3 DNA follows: TGCGCCAGCAGCTCCAGGGTTCAAGAGACCCAGTACTTC. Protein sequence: CASSSRVQETQYF.

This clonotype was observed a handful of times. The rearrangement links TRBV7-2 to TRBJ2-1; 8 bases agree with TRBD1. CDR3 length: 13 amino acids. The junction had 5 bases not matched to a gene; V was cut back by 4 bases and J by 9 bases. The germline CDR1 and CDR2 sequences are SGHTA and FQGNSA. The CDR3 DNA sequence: TGTGCCAGCAGCTCAGGGGGCAGGGGTGAGCAGTTCTTC. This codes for CASSSGGRGEQFF.

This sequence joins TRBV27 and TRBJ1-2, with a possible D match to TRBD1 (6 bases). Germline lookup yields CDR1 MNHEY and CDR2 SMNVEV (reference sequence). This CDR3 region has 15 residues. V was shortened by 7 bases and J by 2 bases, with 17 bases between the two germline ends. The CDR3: CASTVYPGQNYGYTF. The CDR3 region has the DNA TGTGCCAGCACGGTATACCCTGGACAGAACTATGGCTACACCTTC.

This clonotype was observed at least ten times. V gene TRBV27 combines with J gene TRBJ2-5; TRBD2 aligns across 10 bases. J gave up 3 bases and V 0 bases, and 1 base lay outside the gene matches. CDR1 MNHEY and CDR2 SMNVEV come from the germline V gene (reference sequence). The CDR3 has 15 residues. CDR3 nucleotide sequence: TGTGCCAGCAGTTTATCGGGACTAGCGAAAGAGACCCAGTACTTC. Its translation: CASSLSGLAKETQYF.

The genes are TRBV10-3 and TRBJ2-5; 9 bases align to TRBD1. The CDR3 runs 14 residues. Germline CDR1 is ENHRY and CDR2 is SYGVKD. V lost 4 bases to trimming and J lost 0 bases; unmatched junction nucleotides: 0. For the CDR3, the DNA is TGTGCCATCAGTGGGGACAGGGACCAAGAGACCCAGTACTTC. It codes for CAISGDRDQETQYF.

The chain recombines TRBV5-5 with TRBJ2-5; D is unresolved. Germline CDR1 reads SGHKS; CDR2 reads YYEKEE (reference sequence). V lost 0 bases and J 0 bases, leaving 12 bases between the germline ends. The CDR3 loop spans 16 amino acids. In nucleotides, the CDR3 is TGTGCCAGCAGCTTGGAGGCCGTCGCGAACCAAGAGACCCAGTACTTC. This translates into CASSLEAVANQETQYF.

CDR3: CASSPTFEALGGELFF. The CDR3 coding sequence is TGTGCCAGCAGCCCCACGTTTGAAGCGTTGGGCGGGGAGCTGTTTTTT. This sequence joins TRBV9 and TRBJ2-2, with D unclear. The CDR3 is 16 amino acids. Between the trimmed V and J ends, which lost 4 bases and 7 bases, there was a span of 20 bases. Looked up from germline, CDR1 is SGDLS and CDR2 is YYNGEE.

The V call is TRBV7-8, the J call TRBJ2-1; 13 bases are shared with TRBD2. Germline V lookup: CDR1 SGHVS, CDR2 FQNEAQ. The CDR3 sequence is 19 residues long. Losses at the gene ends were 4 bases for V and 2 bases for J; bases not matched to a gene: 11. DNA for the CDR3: TGTGCCAGCAGCTCGACGAGGACTAGCGGGAGATTCCCCTACAATGAGCAGTTCTTC. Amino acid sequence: CASSSTRTSGRFPYNEQFF.

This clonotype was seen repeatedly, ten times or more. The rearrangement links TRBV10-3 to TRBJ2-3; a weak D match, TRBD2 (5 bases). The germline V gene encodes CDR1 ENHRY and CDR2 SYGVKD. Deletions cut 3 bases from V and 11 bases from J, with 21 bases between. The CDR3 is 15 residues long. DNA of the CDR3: TGTGCCATCAGTGACTCCCTGGCGGGCTCGGTTGGGCAGTATTTT. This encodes CAISDSLAGSVGQYF.

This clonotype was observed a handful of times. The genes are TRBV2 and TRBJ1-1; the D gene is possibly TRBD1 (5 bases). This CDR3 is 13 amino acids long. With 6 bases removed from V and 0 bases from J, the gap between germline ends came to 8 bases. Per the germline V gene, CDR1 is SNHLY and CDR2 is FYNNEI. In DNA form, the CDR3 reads TGTGCCAGCAGGGACACCTTGAACACTGAAGCTTTCTTT. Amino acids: CASRDTLNTEAFF.

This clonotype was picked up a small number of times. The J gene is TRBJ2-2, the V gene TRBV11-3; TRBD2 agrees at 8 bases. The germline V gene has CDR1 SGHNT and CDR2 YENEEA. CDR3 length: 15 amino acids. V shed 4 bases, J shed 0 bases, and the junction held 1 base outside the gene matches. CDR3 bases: TGTGCCAGCAGCTCTAGCGGGCCGAACACCGGGGAGCTGTTTTTT. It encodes CASSSSGPNTGELFF.

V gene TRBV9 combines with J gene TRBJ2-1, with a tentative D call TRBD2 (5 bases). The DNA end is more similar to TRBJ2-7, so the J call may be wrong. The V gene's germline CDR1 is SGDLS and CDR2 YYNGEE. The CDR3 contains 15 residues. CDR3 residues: CASSVGLSGTYEQYF. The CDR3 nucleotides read TGTGCCAGCAGCGTAGGACTAAGCGGCACCTACGAGCAGTACTTC.

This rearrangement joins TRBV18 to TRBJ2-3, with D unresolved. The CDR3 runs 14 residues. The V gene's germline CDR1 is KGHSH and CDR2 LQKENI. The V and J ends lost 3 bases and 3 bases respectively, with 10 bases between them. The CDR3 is CASSPRATTDTQYF. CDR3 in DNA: TGTGCCAGCTCACCCCGTGCTACGACAGATACGCAGTATTTT.

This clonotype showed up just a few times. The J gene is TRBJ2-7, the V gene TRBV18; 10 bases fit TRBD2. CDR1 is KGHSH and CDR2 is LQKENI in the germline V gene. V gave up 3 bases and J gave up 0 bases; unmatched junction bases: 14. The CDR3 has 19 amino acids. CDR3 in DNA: TGTGCCAGCTCACCTAATCCGGGACTAGCGACTCAAAACTCCTACGAGCAGTACTTC. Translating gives CASSPNPGLATQNSYEQYF.

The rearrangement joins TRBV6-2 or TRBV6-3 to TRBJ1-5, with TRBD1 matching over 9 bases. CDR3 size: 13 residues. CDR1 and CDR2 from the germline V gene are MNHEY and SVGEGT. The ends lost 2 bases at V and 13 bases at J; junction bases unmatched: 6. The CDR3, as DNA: TGTGCCAGCAGTTACACCGGGACAGGGCTACAGCATTTT. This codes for CASSYTGTGLQHF.

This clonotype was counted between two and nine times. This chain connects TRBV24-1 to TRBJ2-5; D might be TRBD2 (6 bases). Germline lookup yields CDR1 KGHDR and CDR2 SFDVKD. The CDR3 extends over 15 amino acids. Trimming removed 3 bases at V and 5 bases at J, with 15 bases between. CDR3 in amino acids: CATSDPGERRETQYF. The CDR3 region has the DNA TGTGCCACCAGTGATCCGGGGGAGCGACGGGAGACCCAGTACTTC.

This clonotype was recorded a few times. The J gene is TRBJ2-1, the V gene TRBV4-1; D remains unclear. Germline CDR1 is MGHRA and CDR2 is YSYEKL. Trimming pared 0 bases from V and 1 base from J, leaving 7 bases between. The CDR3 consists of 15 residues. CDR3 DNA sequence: TGCGCCAGCAGCCAAGACGGCGCATCCTACAATGAGCAGTTCTTC. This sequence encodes CASSQDGASYNEQFF.

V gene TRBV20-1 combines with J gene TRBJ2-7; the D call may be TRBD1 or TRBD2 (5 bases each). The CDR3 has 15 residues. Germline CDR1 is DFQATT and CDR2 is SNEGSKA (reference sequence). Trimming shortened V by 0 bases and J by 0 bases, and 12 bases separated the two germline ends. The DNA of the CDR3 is TGCAGTGCTAGAGATGGTGGGACGAGCTCCTACGAGCAGTACTTC. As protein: CSARDGGTSSYEQYF.

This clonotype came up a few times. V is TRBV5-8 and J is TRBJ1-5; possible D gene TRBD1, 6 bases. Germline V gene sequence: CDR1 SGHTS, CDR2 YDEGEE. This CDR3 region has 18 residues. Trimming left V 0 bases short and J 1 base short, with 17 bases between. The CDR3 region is CASSLGAQGGWSNQPQHF. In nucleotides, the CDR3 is TGTGCCAGCAGCTTGGGGGCACAGGGAGGTTGGAGCAATCAGCCCCAGCATTTT.

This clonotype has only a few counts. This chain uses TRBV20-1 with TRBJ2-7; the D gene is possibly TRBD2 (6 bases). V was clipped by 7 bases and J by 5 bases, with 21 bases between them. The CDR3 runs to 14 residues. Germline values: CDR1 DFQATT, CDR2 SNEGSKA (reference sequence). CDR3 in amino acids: CSVGKPGTLHEQYF. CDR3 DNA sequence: TGCAGTGTTGGGAAGCCCGGGACTCTCCACGAGCAGTACTTC.

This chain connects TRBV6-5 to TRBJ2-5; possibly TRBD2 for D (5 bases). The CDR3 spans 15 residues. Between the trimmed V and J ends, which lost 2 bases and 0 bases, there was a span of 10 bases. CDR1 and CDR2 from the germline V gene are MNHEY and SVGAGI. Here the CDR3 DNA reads TGTGCCAGCAGTTACGGACCCGGGGACCAAGAGACCCAGTACTTC. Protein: CASSYGPGDQETQYF.

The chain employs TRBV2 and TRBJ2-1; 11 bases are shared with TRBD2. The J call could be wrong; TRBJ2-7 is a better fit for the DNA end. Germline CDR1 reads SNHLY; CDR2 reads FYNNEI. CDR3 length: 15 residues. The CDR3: CASSETSGREYEQYF. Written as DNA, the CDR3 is TGTGCCAGCAGTGAAACTAGCGGGAGAGAATACGAGCAGTACTTC.

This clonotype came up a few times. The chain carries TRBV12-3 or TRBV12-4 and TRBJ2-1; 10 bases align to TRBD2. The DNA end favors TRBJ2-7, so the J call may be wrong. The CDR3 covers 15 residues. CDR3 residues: CASRRAGGSSYEQYF. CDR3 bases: TGTGCCAGCAGGAGAGCGGGAGGGTCCTCCTACGAGCAGTACTTC.

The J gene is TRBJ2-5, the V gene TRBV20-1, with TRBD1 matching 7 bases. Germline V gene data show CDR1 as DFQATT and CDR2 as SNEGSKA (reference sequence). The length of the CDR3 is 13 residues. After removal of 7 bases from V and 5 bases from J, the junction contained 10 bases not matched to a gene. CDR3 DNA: TGCAGTGTGGTAGAGGGGGCGGCTGAGACCCAGTACTTC. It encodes CSVVEGAAETQYF.

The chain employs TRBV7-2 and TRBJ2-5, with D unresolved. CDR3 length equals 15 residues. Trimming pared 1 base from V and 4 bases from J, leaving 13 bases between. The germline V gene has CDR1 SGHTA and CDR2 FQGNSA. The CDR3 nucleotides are TGTGCCAGCAGCTTAGGGCTTTTCCCCGCAGAGACCCAGTACTTC. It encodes CASSLGLFPAETQYF.

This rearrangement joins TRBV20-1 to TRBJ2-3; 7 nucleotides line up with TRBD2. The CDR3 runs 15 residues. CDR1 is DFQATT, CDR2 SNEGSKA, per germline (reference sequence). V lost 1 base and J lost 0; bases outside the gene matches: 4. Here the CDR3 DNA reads TGCAGTGCTAGAGGTCCAGCGGGAAGCACAGATACGCAGTATTTT. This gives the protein CSARGPAGSTDTQYF.

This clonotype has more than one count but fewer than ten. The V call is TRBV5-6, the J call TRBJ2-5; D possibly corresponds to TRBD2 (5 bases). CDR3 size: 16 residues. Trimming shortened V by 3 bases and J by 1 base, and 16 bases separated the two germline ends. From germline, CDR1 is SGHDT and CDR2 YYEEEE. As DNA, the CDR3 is TGTGCCAGCAGCTCGGTTGCGGGTGGAATCCAAGAGACCCAGTACTTC. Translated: CASSSVAGGIQETQYF.

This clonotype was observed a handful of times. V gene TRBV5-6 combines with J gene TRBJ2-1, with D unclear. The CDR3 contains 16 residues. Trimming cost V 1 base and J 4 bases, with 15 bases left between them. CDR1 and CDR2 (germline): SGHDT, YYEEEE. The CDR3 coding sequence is TGTGCCAGCAGCTTGAATGAGGTCACCGGGTACAATGAGCAGTTCTTC. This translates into CASSLNEVTGYNEQFF. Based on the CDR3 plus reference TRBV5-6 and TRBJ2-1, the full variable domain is DAGVTQSPTHLIKTRGQQVTLRCSPKSGHDTVSWYQQALGQGPQFIFQYYEEEERQRGNFPDRFSGHQFPNYSSELNVNALLLGDSALYLCASSLNEVTGYNEQFFGPGTRLTVL.